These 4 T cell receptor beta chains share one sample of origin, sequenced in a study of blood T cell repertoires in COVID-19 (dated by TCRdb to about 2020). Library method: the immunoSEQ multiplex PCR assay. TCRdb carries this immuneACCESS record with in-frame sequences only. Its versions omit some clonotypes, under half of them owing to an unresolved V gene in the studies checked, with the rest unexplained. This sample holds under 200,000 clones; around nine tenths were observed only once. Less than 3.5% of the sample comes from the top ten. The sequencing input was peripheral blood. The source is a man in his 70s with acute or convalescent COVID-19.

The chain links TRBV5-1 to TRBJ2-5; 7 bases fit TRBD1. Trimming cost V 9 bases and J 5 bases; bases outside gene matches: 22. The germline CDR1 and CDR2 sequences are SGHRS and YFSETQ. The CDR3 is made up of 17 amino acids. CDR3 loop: CATSEMPGQTGTETQYF. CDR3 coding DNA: TGCGCCACCAGTGAGATGCCAGGTCAGACAGGGACGGAGACCCAGTACTTC.

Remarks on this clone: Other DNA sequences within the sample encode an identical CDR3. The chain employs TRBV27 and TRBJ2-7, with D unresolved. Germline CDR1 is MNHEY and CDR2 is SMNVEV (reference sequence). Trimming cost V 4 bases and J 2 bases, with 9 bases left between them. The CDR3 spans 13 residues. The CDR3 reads CASSYQATYEQYF. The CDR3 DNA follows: TGTGCCAGCAGTTACCAAGCTACCTACGAGCAGTACTTC.

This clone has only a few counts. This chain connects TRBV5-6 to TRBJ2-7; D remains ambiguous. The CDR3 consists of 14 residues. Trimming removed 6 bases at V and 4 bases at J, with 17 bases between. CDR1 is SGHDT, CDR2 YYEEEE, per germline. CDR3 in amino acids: CASNRVGGEYEQYF. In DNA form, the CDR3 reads TGTGCCAGCAATCGGGTAGGTGGAGAATACGAGCAGTACTTC.

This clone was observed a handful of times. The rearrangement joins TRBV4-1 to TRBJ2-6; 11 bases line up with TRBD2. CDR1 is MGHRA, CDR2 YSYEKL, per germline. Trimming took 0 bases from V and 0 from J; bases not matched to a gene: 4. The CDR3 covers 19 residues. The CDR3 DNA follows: TGCGCCAGCAGCCAAGACGCTAGCGGGAGGATCTCTGGGGCCAACGTCCTGACTTTC. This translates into CASSQDASGRISGANVLTF.